This record covers a single T cell receptor beta chain. Its antigen is still unknown. This entry comes from a study of cytomegalovirus exposure and HLA in healthy donors. Looking at the study overall: Approximately 81% of more than 300 genotyped donors fell in the Caucasian-associated ancestry cluster.

Points from the study as a whole: A later analysis found that most CMV-associated TCR beta chains appeared HLA-restricted.

Per the germline V gene, CDR1 is MNHNS and CDR2 is SASEGT. This CDR3 has 15 residues. V was trimmed by 3 bases and J by 0 bases, leaving 8 bases between them. This PCR relied on a set of 60 Vbeta primers and 13 Jbeta primers. Methods used by the authors: Later work found about 80 million unique TCR beta chains, with roughly 11 million shared. Measured with immunoSEQ multiplex PCR; TCRdb has only the in-frame clones, and not every one. That table furnishes V, J and clone size, whereas the DNA furnished D and trimming. The sample shows fewer than 200,000 clones, roughly 74% of them seen only once. Donors had nominal health at sampling but likely had unrecorded immune exposures.

The rearrangement joins TRBV6-1 to TRBJ1-4, with D uncertain. Material: PBMCs. The clonotype originates from a woman in her twenties or thirties in good health and CMV-seronegative. The DNA for the CDR3 is TGTGCCAGCAGTGAGATCTCAGCAACTAATGAAAAACTGTTTTTT. It translates to CASSEISATNEKLFF.